A selection of T cell receptor beta chains follows, all from one sample in a study of post-analysis software for immune sequencing data. One entry per CDR3 protein results from TCRdb running MiXCR on the PCR reads. Of approximately 730,000 distinct CDR3 sequences in the sample, 40% to 55% were seen once. The sequenced sample was blood. Receptors were obtained from a girl aged 10 to 17 with multiple sclerosis. Both conserved end residues are part of each CDR3. Each record gives: V gene, J gene, D gene, clone size, CDR3 DNA, CDR3 protein. A D gene is named only where the DNA matches it firmly. Clone size is shown for a subset of rows, as once, few, many or a class of expanded clone.

>TRBV29-1|TRBJ2-1|-|-
TGTAGCGTCGAGGGCAGGGACAATGAGCAGTTCTTC
CSVEGRDNEQFF
>TRBV10-3|TRBJ2-7|-|once
TGTGCCATCAGTGGGGACCCTCGAGTTGGTGAAACCCCCTACGAGCAGTACTTC
CAISGDPRVGETPYEQYF
>TRBV6-1|TRBJ2-7|-|few
TGTGCCAGCAGTGTCATCGACGAGCAGTACTTC
CASSVIDEQYF
>TRBV11-3|TRBJ2-3|-|-
TGTGCCAGCAGTGGTGGGACGTTCACAGATACGCAGTATTTT
CASSGGTFTDTQYF
>TRBV27|TRBJ2-7|TRBD2|few
TGTGCCAGCAGCGTAGCGGGAGCGGGTCTCTACGAGCAGTACTTC
CASSVAGAGLYEQYF
>TRBV4-3|TRBJ2-3|TRBD2|-
TGCGCCAGCAGCCAAGATCAGCGGGGGGCGTTCACAGATACGCAGTATTTT
CASSQDQRGAFTDTQYF
>TRBV20-1|TRBJ1-2|TRBD1|-
TGCAGTGCTACCGCAGGGGGCTTAGGTGGCTACACCTTC
CSATAGGLGGYTF
>TRBV20-1|TRBJ2-3|TRBD2|-
TGCAGTGCTAGAGACACCTCTAGCGGCTCAGGGGATACGCAGTATTTT
CSARDTSSGSGDTQYF
>TRBV7-2|TRBJ2-7|-|many
TGTGCCAGCAGCCTCAGATCCACCTACGAGCAGTACTTC
CASSLRSTYEQYF
>TRBV5-5|TRBJ2-5|TRBD1|few
TGTGCCAGCAGCTACGGACAGGGGGATGAGACCCAGTACTTC
CASSYGQGDETQYF
>TRBV7-2|TRBJ2-7|-|-
TGTGCCAGCAGTCCCGTTCTAGCCGCAAGGACCTACGAGCAGTACTTC
CASSPVLAARTYEQYF
>TRBV12-3/TRBV12-4|TRBJ2-5|TRBD1|few
TGTGCCAGCAGGCAACTCCAGGGGGCCGGGACCCAGTACTTC
CASRQLQGAGTQYF
>TRBV9|TRBJ2-1|-|-
TGTGCCAGCAGCGTAGGTTTTTGGGGACTTAACTACAATGAGCAGTTCTTC
CASSVGFWGLNYNEQFF
>TRBV20-1|TRBJ2-7|TRBD2|-
TGCAGTGCTAGAGATTATACTAGCGGGTACGAGCAGTACTTC
CSARDYTSGYEQYF
>TRBV5-1|TRBJ2-6|-|few
TGCGCCAGCAGCTCCAGGGCCCCCTGGGCCAACGTCCTGACTTTC
CASSSRAPWANVLTF
>TRBV13|TRBJ2-7|TRBD2|few
TGTGCCAGCAGCATTCTTGGCGGCGGGAGGACATACGAGCAGTACTTC
CASSILGGGRTYEQYF